This T cell receptor (beta chain) appears in the sequencing data of a study of cytomegalovirus exposure and HLA in healthy donors. Study observations and caveats: Later work showed greater clonal expansion in HLA-associated TCR beta chains than in equally common others. Judged likely to be a sequencing artifact was a cluster of highly shared sequence variants. Per published accounts, TCR beta sequences correctly predicted the HLA-A and HLA-B alleles of most subjects.

Amplification used 60 Vbeta primers and 13 Jbeta primers. The table came from immunoSEQ multiplex PCR; TCRdb's copy has only in-frame clones and leaves some out. Among roughly 180,000 clones, 79% were seen once, and the ten largest hold roughly 1.5%. As concerns this clone: Its antigen is not known.

The CDR3 extends over 14 amino acids. Germline CDR1 is SGHDT and CDR2 is YYEEEE. V shed 4 bases and J 0 bases; nucleotides not matched to a gene: 3. The V gene is TRBV5-6, the J gene TRBJ2-5; 7 nucleotides align to TRBD1. Sequenced: PBMCs. This TCR derives from a girl aged 5 to 17 in good health and CMV-seropositive. The CDR3 is CASSEGQHQETQYF. CDR3 sequence (DNA): TGTGCCAGCAGCGAGGGACAGCACCAAGAGACCCAGTACTTC.